These 3 T cell receptor beta chains share one sample of origin, sequenced in a study of cytomegalovirus exposure and HLA in healthy donors. The PCR used 60 Vbeta and 13 Jbeta primers. TCRdb's table, derived via immunoSEQ multiplex PCR, lists solely in-frame clones and lacks some. The sample lists about 160,000 clones; approximately 77% were seen once. The sample consisted of PBMCs. All receptors derive from a man aged 45 to 65 in good health and CMV-seropositive.

A few counts support this clone. V gene TRBV9 combines with J gene TRBJ2-7; 11 bases map to TRBD1. In germline, CDR1 is SGDLS, CDR2 YYNGEE. With 3 bases clipped from V and 2 bases from J, the junction kept 4 bases outside the gene matches. The CDR3 loop spans 15 amino acids. Here the CDR3 reads CASSAGTGGTYEQYF. The CDR3 DNA reads as TGTGCCAGCAGCGCTGGGACAGGGGGGACCTACGAGCAGTACTTC.

The V call is TRBV11-2, the J call TRBJ1-1; TRBD1 aligns across 7 bases. CDR1 SGHAT and CDR2 FQNNGV come from the germline V gene. This CDR3 has 13 amino acids. V was clipped by 1 base and J by 8 bases; unmatched bases: 4. The CDR3: CASSLVKQGEAFF. The CDR3 DNA reads as TGTGCCAGCAGCTTAGTAAAACAGGGGGAAGCTTTCTTT.

This clone was detected once. This same CDR3 is encoded by further DNA sequences in the sample. This chain uses TRBV7-2 with TRBJ2-3, with 14 bases identical to TRBD2. After removal of 8 bases from V and 4 bases from J, the junction contained 2 bases not matched to a gene. The CDR3 runs 14 residues. The germline V gene encodes CDR1 SGHTA and CDR2 FQGNSA. The CDR3 loop is CASRLAGGPDTQYF. The CDR3 DNA reads TGTGCCAGCCGACTAGCGGGGGGGCCAGATACGCAGTATTTT.